This T cell receptor beta chain was identified in a study of CD4 T cells in relation to SARS-CoV-2 and coronaviruses. Whole-study context: PBMCs were cultured with antigen for over 8 days before TCR beta sequencing. Notes on the study in general: SARS-CoV-2-driven expansion was significantly weaker in crossreactive than monoreactive clones.

CD4+ T cells from unexposed donors were obtained before the COVID-19 pandemic (2011-2018). After ten to eleven days of culture, CD4+ T cells were isolated. Cells permitting, SARS-CoV-2 S/N and four cold-coronavirus spikes were tested on unexposed-donor CD4+ T cells. Assay used: immunoSEQ multiplex PCR; TCRdb lists only in-frame clones, some missing. Of tens of thousands of clones detected, about 70% appear once; the ten largest clones hold roughly a sixth. Germline-derived CDR1 and CDR2 are DFQATT and SNEGSKA (reference sequence). The V gene end was trimmed by 3 bases and the J gene end by 8 bases; junction bases not matched to a gene: 15. The CDR3 loop spans 15 amino acids. Comments on this clone: Its antigen is currently unknown.

This chain links TRBV20-1 with TRBJ1-2; 7 nucleotides agree with TRBD1. Material for sequencing was CD4+ T cells from PBMCs, cultured in vitro. The source of this sequence is a human donor in good health. Written as DNA, the CDR3 is TGCAGTGCTAGTGAACTCAGACAGGGCGGGCCGGGCTACACCTTC. It translates to CSASELRQGGPGYTF.